This T cell receptor (beta chain) was retrieved from a study of blood T cell repertoires in COVID-19. About the research overall: COVID-19 samples from acute and convalescent phases originated in the United States, Italy and Spain. T cells, B-cell-depleted T cells, or PBMCs supplied cDNA or gDNA.

Original processing methods: Scientists estimated how many nucleated cells there were by amplifying reference gene primers. The repertoire was sequenced with immunoSEQ multiplex PCR; TCRdb's copy has only in-frame clones and lacks some. V and J calls and clone size are those listed in that table; D and trimming were worked out from the DNA. The sample has about 140,000 clones, 80% to 90% seen once; the top ten hold about 1.7%. Between the trimmed V and J ends, which lost 7 bases and 2 bases, there was a span of 10 bases. Germline V gives CDR1 MNHEY, CDR2 SVGAGI. This CDR3 is built from 13 residues. The material sequenced was peripheral blood. This TCR came from a woman aged 45-65 years with acute or convalescent COVID-19. The chain links TRBV6-5 to TRBJ2-3; no clear D gene. CDR3 sequence reads: CASTYLATDTQYF. In DNA form, the CDR3 reads TGTGCCAGCACCTACCTCGCCACAGATACGCAGTATTTT.